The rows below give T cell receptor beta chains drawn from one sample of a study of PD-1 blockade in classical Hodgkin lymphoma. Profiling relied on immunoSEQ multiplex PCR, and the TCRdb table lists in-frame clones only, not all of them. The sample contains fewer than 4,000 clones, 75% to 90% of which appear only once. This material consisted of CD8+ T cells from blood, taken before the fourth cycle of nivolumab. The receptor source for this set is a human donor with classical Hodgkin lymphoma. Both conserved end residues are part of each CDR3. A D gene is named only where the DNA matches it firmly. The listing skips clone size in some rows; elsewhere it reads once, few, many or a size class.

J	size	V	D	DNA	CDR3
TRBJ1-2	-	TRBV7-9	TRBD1	TGTGCCAGCAGCTTAGATCGTGGGGGACAGGGAAACGGCTACACCTTC	CASSLDRGGQGNGYTF
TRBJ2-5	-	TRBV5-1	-	TGCGCCAGCAGCTTAGACCCAGACGATCTACGCGGGGCGACCCAGTACTTC	CASSLDPDDLRGATQYF
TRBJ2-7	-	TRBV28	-	TGTGCCAGCAGTTTGGACCCTACTATATTCTACGAGCAGTACTTC	CASSLDPTIFYEQYF
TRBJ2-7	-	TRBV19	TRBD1	TGTGCCAGTAGTAGGGACAGGGAAAGGGACGAGCAGTACTTC	CASSRDRERDEQYF
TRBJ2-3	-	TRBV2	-	TGTGCCAGCAGTGTTCCGGACAGAGAATATGTAGATACGCAGTATTTT	CASSVPDREYVDTQYF
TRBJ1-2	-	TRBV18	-	TGTGCCAGCTCACCGGGACATCAAGCGACGCTCTATGGCTACACCTTC	CASSPGHQATLYGYTF
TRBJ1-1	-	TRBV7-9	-	TGTGCCAGCAGCGGGGGACACCAGTATTCTGAAGCTTTCTTT	CASSGGHQYSEAFF
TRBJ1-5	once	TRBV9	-	TGTGCCAGCAGCGTAGAGGCAGGGGATCAGCCCCAGCATTTT	CASSVEAGDQPQHF
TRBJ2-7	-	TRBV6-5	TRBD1	TGTGCCAGCAGTGAGGACAGGTACGAGCAGTACTTC	CASSEDRYEQYF
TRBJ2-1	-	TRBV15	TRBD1	TGTGCCACCAGCAGAGGACCCCAGGGGGCAACCTACAATGAGCAGTTCTTC	CATSRGPQGATYNEQFF
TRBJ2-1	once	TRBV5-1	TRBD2	TGCGCCAGCAGCTACAGAGAGACTAGCGGGAATTACAATGAGCAGTTCTTC	CASSYRETSGNYNEQFF
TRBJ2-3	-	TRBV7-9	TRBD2	TGTGCCAGCAGCTTAGTTAGCGGGGCCCCTGTTGATACGCAGTATTTT	CASSLVSGAPVDTQYF
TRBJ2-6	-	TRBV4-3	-	TGCGCCAGCAGCCACAACAAGTATGGGGCCAACGTCCTGACTTTC	CASSHNKYGANVLTF
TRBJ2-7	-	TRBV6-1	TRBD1	TGTGCCAGCAGGGAGACCGGGACAGCACCCTACGAGCAGTACTTC	CASRETGTAPYEQYF
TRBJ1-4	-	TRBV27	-	TGTGCCAGCGGCTATGCAACTAATGAAAAACTGTTTTTT	CASGYATNEKLFF
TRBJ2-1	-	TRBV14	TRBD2	TGTGCCAGCAGCCATGTTCCCCATAGCTCCGAGACTCTAGCGGGAGACAACAATGAGCAGTTCTTC	CASSHVPHSSETLAGDNNEQFF
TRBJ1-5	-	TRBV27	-	TGTGCCAGCAGTTTATGGGGACGACAGCCCCAGCATTTT	CASSLWGRQPQHF
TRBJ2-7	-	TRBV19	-	TGTGCCAGTAGTATCGGGGGGCTTCCATCCTACGAGCAGTACTTC	CASSIGGLPSYEQYF
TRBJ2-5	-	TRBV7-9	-	TGTGCCAGCAGCTTAGTGTATCCCGCTGGAGAGACCCAGTACTTC	CASSLVYPAGETQYF
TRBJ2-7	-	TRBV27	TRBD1	TGTGCCAGCAGTTTGGTCACAGGGGGCCCCTACGAGCAGTACTTC	CASSLVTGGPYEQYF
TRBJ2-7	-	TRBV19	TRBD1	TGTGCCAGTAGTTGGCAGGGGGCCTACGAGCAGTACTTC	CASSWQGAYEQYF